The present T cell receptor (beta chain) was sequenced within a study of T cell changes during pregnancy in multiple sclerosis. Data came from immunoSEQ multiplex PCR; TCRdb stores just in-frame clones and leaves some out. The sample records some 49,000 clones, 85% to 95% being singletons. The V end lost 0 bases, the J end lost 0 bases, and 22 bases lay between the germline ends. The CDR3 is made up of 20 amino acids. The germline V gene encodes CDR1 SGHTA and CDR2 FQGTGA. This clonotype was sampled from a female donor with multiple sclerosis, enrolled in a pregnancy study. This rearrangement joins TRBV7-3 to TRBJ2-3; D may be TRBD2 (6 bases). The sample in question was CD8+ T cells from peripheral blood mononuclear cells, obtained in the second trimester of pregnancy. The CDR3 here is CASSLTPLATPSVSTDTQYF. CDR3 coding DNA: TGTGCCAGCAGCTTAACGCCCCTAGCGACTCCCTCAGTTAGCACAGATACGCAGTATTTT.